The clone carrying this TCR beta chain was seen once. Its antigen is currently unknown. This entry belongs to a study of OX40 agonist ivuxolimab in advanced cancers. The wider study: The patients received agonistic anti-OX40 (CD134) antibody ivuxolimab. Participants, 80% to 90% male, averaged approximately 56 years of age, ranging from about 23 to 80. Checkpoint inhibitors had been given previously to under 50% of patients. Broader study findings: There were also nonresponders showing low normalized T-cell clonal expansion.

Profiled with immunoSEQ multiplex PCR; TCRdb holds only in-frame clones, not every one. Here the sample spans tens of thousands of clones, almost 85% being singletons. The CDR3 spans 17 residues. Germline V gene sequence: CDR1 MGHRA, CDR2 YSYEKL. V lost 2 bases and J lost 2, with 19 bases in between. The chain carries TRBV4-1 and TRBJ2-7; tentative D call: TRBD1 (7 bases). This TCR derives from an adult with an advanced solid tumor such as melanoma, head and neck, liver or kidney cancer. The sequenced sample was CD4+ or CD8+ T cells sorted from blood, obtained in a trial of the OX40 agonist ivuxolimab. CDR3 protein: CASSQYITGEVAYEQYF. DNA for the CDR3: TGCGCCAGCAGCCAATACATTACAGGGGAGGTGGCCTACGAGCAGTACTTC.